The T cell receptor beta chain described here comes from a study of T cell responses to AZD1222 COVID-19 vaccine (dated by TCRdb to the early 2020s). Notes on the research overall: AZD1222 recipients given second doses at about 4 weeks or at about 12 weeks were pooled, since spike-specific TCR depth and breadth were not found to differ between the two schedules. Enrollment into the trials was organized by age into subgroups of 18-55, 56-69 and 70-plus years, and those subgroups contained roughly 160, 29 and 62 TCR-sequenced participants, respectively. A total of just over 230 trial participants underwent TCR sequencing, of whom 207 had received two doses of AZD1222 and 26 had received two doses of the MenACWY control vaccine.

Reading the germline V gene gives CDR1 SGHDN and CDR2 FVKESK. The CDR3 runs 13 residues from the cysteine to the phenylalanine. Left in the record is the CDR3 DNA by itself, 39 bases read in frame from the first base. Cut back by 0 bases and 8 bases, the V and J ends lie 10 bases apart. According to the study, the label for this sample's time point signals: baseline before first vaccination. Vaccinee samples came from UK trials COV001 and COV002, including a single-blind randomized controlled phase 2/3 trial of AZD1222 (ChAdOx1 nCoV-19) in healthy adults. Trial participant PBMC samples were collected at day 0 and day 28 after the second dose for TCRbeta chain sequencing. The CDR3 regions of human TCRbeta chains were subjected to immunosequencing. Turning to the authors' computational methods: TCRs in the repertoires were compared against a reference library of SARS-CoV-2-specific TCRs that had been generated with the MIRA antigen-specificity platform. Breadth was defined as the fraction of unique TCRs that were SARS-CoV-2-associated. Depth was defined as the fraction of total T cells that were SARS-CoV-2-associated. Using the MIRA data, every spike-specific TCR was mapped to the spike region that the TCR reacted to and assigned to either a CD4 or a CD8 class. Log10-transformed breadth and depth values were compared by one-way ANOVA with Sidak's multiple comparisons tests. In its TCRdb copy, this immuneACCESS table keeps in-frame sequences only and misses some clones. Where compared with another copy, unresolved V genes explain less than half of these, and the others have no known cause. The V and J calls and clone size come from that table; D and trimming were worked out from the DNA. This sample has 95,000 to 100,000 clones in its table, and over 75% of those were observed once. The leading ten clones occupy about 1.5% of the sample.

Overall study outcomes, separate from this receptor: The 56-69-year group was small, and its depth increase did not reach significance, likely because of low power. No day 14 peak-response samples were available, so repertoires were characterized only after the peak T cell response. Participants were mostly white British, with more females than males. The authors suggested clonal diversity may have been underestimated. Conclusions about previously exposed vaccinees are limited, since just six AZD1222 recipients were seropositive for SARS-CoV-2 at baseline. The vaccine-associated CD4 TCRs covered the entire spike protein, and the dominant responses fell in regions 160-218 and 743-854. Reportedly, close to half of the unique spike-specific TCRs recognized epitopes lying outside the regions that are mutated in the B.1.351 and B.1.1.7 variants. Spike-specific TCR breadth and depth rose significantly after two AZD1222 doses compared with day 0 and with MenACWY recipients.

A note on this clone: The antigen this receptor binds is unknown. Per-base quality was not reported, and no clone a single base away is much larger than it.

The source was peripheral blood, collected on day 0 of AZD1222 vaccination. Recombination linked TRBV14 to TRBJ1-1; there is no confident call for the D gene. This receptor was obtained from an adult in good health. CDR3 protein: CASSQEVMVEAFF. Here is the DNA: TGTGCCAGCAGCCAAGAAGTTATGGTCGAAGCTTTCTTT.